There are a few counts of the clone carrying this TCR beta chain. The antigen is unknown. These data are taken from a study of response to subunit inactivated influenza vaccine. Study-level results: Only a handful of new T cells, the authors suggested, are recruited with each seasonal influenza vaccination.

V was cut by 6 bases and J by 2 bases, with 11 bases left in between. The length of the CDR3 is 13 residues. Germline CDR1 and CDR2: SGHDT and YYEEEE. TCRdb fed the RT-PCR reads into MiXCR, producing one record per CDR3 protein. Of around 650,000 distinct CDR3 sequences in the sample, 15% to 19% were seen once. The starting material was PBMCs from blood, obtained roughly 12 days after vaccination. The source is a man aged 50-60 years who received an inactivated influenza vaccine. The V call is TRBV5-6, the J call TRBJ1-2; D perhaps matches TRBD1 (6 bases). CDR3 amino acids: CASTFGQNYGYTF. Here the CDR3 DNA reads TGTGCCAGCACCTTTGGACAGAACTATGGCTACACCTTC. The whole variable domain, remainder taken from reference TRBV5-6 and TRBJ1-2, is DAGVTQSPTHLIKTRGQQVTLRCSPKSGHDTVSWYQQALGQGPQFIFQYYEEEERQRGNFPDRFSGHQFPNYSSELNVNALLLGDSALYLCASTFGQNYGYTFGSGTRLTVV.